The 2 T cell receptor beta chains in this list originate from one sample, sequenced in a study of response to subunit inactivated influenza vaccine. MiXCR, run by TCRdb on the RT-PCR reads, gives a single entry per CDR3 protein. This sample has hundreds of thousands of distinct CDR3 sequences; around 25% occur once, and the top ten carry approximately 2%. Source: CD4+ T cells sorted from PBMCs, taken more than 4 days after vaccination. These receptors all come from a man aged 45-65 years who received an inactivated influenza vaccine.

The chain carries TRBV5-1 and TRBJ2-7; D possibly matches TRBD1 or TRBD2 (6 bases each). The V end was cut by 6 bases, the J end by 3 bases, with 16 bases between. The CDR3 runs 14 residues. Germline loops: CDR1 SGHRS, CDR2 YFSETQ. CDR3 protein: CASKGGGLDYEQYF. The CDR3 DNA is TGCGCCAGCAAGGGGGGCGGTCTTGACTACGAGCAGTACTTC.

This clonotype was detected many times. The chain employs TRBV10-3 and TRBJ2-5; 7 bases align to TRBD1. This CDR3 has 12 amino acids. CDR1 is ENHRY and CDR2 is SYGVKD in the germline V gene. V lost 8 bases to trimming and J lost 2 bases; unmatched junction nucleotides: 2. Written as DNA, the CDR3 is TGTGCCATCGGGGGACAGCAAGAGACCCAGTACTTC. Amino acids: CAIGGQQETQYF.